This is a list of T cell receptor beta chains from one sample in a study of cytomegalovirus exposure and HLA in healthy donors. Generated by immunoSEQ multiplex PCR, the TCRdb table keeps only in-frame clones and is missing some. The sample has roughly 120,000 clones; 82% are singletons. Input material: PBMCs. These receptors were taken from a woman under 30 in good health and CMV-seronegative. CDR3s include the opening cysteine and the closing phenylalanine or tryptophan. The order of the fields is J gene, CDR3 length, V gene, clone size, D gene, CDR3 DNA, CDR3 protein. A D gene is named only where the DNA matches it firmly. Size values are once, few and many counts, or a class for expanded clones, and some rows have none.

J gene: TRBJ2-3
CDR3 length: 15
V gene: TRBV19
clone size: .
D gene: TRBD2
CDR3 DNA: TGTGCCAGTAGTCCCCGGGAGGTTGGCACAGATACGCAGTATTTT
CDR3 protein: CASSPREVGTDTQYF

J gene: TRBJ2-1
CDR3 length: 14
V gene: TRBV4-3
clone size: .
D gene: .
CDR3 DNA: TGCGCCAGCAGCCAAGAATTGACAGCTAATGAGCAGTTCTTC
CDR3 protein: CASSQELTANEQFF

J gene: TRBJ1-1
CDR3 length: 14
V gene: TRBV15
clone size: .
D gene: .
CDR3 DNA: TGTGCCACCAGCAGAGATCTTAGGAACACTGAAGCTTTCTTT
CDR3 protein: CATSRDLRNTEAFF

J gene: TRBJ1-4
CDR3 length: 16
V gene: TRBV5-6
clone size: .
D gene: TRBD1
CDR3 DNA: TGTGCCAGCAGCCTACCCCGGGGGACAGGGGATGAAAAACTGTTTTTT
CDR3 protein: CASSLPRGTGDEKLFF

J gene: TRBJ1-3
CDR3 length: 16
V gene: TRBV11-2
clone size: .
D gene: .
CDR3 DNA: TGTGCCAGCAGCTTTTTCGGCAGGGCGGCTGGAAACACCATATATTTT
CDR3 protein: CASSFFGRAAGNTIYF

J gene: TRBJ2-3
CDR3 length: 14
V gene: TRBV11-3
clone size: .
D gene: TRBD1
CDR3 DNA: TGTGCCAGCAGCCTGGGACAGGTCCCAGATACGCAGTATTTT
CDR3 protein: CASSLGQVPDTQYF

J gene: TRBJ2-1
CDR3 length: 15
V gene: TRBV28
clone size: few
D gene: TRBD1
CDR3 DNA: TGTGCCGTCACAGGGGCTGAGAGCTCCTACAATGAGCAGTTCTTC
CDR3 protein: CAVTGAESSYNEQFF

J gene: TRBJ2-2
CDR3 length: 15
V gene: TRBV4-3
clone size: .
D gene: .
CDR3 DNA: TGCGCCAGCAGCCAAGAACCAGGGAACACCGGGGAGCTGTTTTTT
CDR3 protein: CASSQEPGNTGELFF

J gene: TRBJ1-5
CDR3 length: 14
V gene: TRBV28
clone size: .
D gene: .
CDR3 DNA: TGTGCCAGCAGTTTATCCCAGGCCCGACAGCCCCAGCATTTT
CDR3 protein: CASSLSQARQPQHF

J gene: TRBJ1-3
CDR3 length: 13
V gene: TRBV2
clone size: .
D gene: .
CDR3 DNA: TGTGCCAGCAGTGAGCACTCCGGAAACACCATATATTTT
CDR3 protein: CASSEHSGNTIYF

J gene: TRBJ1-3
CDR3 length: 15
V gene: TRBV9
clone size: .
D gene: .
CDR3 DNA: TGTGCCAGCAGCGCCCTGGACAGATACGGAAACACCATATATTTT
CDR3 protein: CASSALDRYGNTIYF

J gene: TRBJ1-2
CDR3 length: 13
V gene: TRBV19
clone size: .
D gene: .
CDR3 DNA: TGTGCCAGTAGTACGGGGAACCGAGGAGGCTACACCTTC
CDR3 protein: CASSTGNRGGYTF

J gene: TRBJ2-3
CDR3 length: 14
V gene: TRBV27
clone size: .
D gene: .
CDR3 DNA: TGTGCCAGCATCATCTTCCAGCGCCCACTTTTCCAGTATTTT
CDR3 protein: CASIIFQRPLFQYF

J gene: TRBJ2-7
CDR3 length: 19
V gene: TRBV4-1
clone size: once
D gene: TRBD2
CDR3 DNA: TGCGCCAGCAGCCAAGAGAATCCCAGCGGGAGGGCTTTCTCCTACGAGCAGTACTTC
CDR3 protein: CASSQENPSGRAFSYEQYF

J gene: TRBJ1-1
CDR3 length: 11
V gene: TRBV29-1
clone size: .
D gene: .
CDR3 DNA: TGCAGCGGGACTAGGACGGCTGAAGCTTTCTTT
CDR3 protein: CSGTRTAEAFF

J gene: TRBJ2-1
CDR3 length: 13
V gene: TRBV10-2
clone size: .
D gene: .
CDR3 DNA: TGCGCCAGCACGACTCCGAATTCTAATGAGCAGTTCTTC
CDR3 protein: CASTTPNSNEQFF

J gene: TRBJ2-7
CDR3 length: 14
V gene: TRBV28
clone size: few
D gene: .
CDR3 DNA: TGTGCCAGCAGCCTCAAACAGGGATCGGAGGAGCAGTACTTC
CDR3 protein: CASSLKQGSEEQYF

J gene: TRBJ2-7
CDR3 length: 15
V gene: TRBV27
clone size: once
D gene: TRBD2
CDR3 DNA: TGTGCCAGCAGTCCTGGACTAGCGGGAGTCTACGAGCAGTACTTC
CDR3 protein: CASSPGLAGVYEQYF

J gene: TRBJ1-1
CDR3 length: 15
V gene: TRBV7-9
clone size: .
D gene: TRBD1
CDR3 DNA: TGTGCCAGCAGCCCTTTGGGACAGTCTGAACCTGAAGCTTTCTTT
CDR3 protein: CASSPLGQSEPEAFF

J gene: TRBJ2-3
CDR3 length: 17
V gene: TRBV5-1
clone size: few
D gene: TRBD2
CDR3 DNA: TGCGCCAGCAGCTTGGCCGAAGCGGGATGGGGCACAGATACGCAGTATTTT
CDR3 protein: CASSLAEAGWGTDTQYF

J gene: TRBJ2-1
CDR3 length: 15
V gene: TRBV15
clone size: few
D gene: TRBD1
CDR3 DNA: TGTGCCACCAGCAGAAGACAGGGCTGGGGGAATGAGCAGTTCTTC
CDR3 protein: CATSRRQGWGNEQFF

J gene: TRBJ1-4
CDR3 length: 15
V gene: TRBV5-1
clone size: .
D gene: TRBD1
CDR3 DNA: TGCGCCAGCAGCCCCCAGGGGGAGTTTAATGAAAAACTGTTTTTT
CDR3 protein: CASSPQGEFNEKLFF

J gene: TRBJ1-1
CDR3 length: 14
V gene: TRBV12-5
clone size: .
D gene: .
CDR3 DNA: TGTGCTAGTGGTTTGGAAGCAGGGAACACTGAAGCTTTCTTT
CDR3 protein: CASGLEAGNTEAFF

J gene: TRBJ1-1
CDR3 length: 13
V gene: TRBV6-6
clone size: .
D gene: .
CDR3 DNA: TGTGCCAGCAGTTCCGACACCCACACTGAAGCTTTCTTT
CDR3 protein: CASSSDTHTEAFF

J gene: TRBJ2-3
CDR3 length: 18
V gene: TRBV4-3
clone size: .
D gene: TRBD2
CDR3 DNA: TGCGCCAGCAGCCAAGTTTCGGGACTAGCGGGGGGGCGGGGTACGCAGTATTTT
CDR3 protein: CASSQVSGLAGGRGTQYF

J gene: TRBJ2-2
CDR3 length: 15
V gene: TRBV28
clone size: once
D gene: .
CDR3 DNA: TGTGCCAGCAGTTTTAGCCCCACTGAAACCGGGGAGCTGTTTTTT
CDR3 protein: CASSFSPTETGELFF

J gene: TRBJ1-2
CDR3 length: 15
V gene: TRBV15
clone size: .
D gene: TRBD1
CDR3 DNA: TGTGCCACCAGCGGTTGGACAGGGTCCTCCTATGGCTACACCTTC
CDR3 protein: CATSGWTGSSYGYTF

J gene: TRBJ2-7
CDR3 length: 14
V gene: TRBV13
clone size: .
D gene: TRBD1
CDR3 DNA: TGTGCCAGCAGCCCCCGGACAGGGCAGTTCGAGCAGTACTTC
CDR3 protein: CASSPRTGQFEQYF

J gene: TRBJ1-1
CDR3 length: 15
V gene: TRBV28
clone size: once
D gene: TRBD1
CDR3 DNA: TGTGCCAGCAGTTTACCCAGGGACAGGGGTACTGAAGCTTTCTTT
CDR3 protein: CASSLPRDRGTEAFF

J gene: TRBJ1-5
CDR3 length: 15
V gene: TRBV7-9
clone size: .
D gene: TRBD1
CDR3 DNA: TGTGCCAGCAGCGAGGACAGGGTAAGAGATCAGCCCCAGCATTTT
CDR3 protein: CASSEDRVRDQPQHF

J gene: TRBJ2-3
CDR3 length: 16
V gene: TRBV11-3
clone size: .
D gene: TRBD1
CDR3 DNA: TGTGCCAGCAGCCCAAGGACAGGACCTAGCACAGATACGCAGTATTTT
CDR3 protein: CASSPRTGPSTDTQYF

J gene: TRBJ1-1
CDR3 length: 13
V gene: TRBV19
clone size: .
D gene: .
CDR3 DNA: TGTGCCAGTAGTCTTCACAAGAACACTGAAGCTTTCTTT
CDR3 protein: CASSLHKNTEAFF

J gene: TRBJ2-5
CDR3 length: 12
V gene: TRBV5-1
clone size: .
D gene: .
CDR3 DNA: TGCGCCAGCAGCATTAGTCAAGAGACCCAGTACTTC
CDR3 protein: CASSISQETQYF

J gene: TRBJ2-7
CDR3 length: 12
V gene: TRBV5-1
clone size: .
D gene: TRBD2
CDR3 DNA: TGCGCCAGCCGGACTAGCGGGAGCGAGCAGTACTTC
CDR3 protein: CASRTSGSEQYF

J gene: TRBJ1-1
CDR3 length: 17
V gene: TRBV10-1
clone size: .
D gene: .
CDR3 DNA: TGCGCCAGCAGTGAGGGAGGGAAGGGCTTCATGAACACTGAAGCTTTCTTT
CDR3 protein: CASSEGGKGFMNTEAFF

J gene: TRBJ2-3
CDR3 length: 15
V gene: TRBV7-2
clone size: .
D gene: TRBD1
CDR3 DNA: TGTGCCAGCAGCTTGGGACAGGTCCTCACAGATACGCAGTATTTT
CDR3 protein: CASSLGQVLTDTQYF

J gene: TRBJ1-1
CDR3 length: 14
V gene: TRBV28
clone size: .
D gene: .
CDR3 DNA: TGTGCCAGCAGTTTCCAGTCTTTGAACACTGAAGCTTTCTTT
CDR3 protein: CASSFQSLNTEAFF

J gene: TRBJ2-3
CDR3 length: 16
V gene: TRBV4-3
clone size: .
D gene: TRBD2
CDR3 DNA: TGCGCCAGCAGCCAAGAACTAGCGGGGGGGCCAGATACGCAGTATTTT
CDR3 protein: CASSQELAGGPDTQYF

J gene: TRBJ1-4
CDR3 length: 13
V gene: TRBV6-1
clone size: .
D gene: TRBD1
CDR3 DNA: TGTGCCAGCTTCCGGGACAGGGGTGAAAAACTGTTTTTT
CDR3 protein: CASFRDRGEKLFF

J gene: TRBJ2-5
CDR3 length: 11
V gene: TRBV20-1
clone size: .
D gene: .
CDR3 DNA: TGCAGGGCGGAGCACCAAGAGACCCAGTACTTC
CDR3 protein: CRAEHQETQYF

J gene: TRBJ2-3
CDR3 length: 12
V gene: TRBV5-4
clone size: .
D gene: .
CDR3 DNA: TGTGCCAGCAGCCTTCCCCTGGATACGCAGTATTTT
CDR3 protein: CASSLPLDTQYF

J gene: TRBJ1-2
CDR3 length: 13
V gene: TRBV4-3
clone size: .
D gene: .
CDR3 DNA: TGCGCCAGCAGCCAAGACATCGGTAGTGGCTACACCTTC
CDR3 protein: CASSQDIGSGYTF

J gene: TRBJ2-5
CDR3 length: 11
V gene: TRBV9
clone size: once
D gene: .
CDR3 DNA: TGTGCCAGCAGCGCGCAAGAGACCCAGTACTTC
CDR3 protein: CASSAQETQYF

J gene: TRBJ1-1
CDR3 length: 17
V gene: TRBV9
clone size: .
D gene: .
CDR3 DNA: TGTGCCAGCAGCGTAGCTGGGGCGGGGACGATGAACACTGAAGCTTTCTTT
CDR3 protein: CASSVAGAGTMNTEAFF

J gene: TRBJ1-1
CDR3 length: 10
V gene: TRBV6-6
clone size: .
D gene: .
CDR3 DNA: TGTGCCAGCCTTGAACGGGAAGCTTTCTTT
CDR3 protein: CASLEREAFF

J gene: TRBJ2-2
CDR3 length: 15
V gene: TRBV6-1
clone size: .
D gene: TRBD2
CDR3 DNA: TGTGCCACCCACGAGGGAGCGGGAGAAACCGGGGAGCTGTTTTTT
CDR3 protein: CATHEGAGETGELFF

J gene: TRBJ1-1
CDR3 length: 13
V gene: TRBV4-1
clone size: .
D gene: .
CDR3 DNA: TGCGCCAGCAGCCAGGTGGCGGTGGCTGAAGCTTTCTTT
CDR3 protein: CASSQVAVAEAFF

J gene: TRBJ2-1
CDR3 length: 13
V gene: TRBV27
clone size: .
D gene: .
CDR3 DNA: TGTGCCAGCAGTTTGCCAGGGCGCAATGAGCAGTTCTTC
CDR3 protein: CASSLPGRNEQFF

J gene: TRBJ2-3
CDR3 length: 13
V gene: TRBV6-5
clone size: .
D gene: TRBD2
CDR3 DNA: TGTGCCAGCACTAGCGGGAGGGAGACAACGCAGTATTTT
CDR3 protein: CASTSGRETTQYF

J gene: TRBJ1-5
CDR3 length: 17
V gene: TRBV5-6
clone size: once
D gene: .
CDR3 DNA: TGTGCCAGCAGCTCCTTAAGGGGACACCCTGTGAATCAGCCCCAGCATTTT
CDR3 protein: CASSSLRGHPVNQPQHF

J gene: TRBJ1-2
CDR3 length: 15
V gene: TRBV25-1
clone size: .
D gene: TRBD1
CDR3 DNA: TGTGCCAGCAGCGATACCGGGACAGGGAACTATGGCTACACCTTC
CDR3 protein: CASSDTGTGNYGYTF

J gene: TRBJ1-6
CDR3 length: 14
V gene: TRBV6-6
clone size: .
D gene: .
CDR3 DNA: TGTGCCAGCTCTGGGGGGATAGGGAATTCACCCCTCCACTTT
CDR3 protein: CASSGGIGNSPLHF

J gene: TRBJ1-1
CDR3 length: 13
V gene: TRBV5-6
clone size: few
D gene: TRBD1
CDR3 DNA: TGTGCCAGCAGCTCGACAGGGTCCCCTGAAGCTTTCTTT
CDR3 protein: CASSSTGSPEAFF

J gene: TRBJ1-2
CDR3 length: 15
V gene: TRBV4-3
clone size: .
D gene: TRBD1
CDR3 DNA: TGCGCCAGCAGCCAAGATTCGGGACAGGGCCTAAGCAGTAGATTC
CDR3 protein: CASSQDSGQGLSSRF